Each of the 14 T cell receptor beta chains below was sequenced from the same sample in a study of a mutant IDH1 vaccine in newly diagnosed glioma. The assay was immunoSEQ multiplex PCR, and TCRdb's table has in-frame clones only and misses some. The sample holds fewer than 20,000 clones; almost 80% are singletons and the top ten take about a tenth. Time point described: baseline, week 1 (first vaccination visit). Described treatment: pre-vaccination baseline after standard-of-care therapy. The material sequenced was PBMCs, taken from a glioma patient treated with radiotherapy, temozolomide or both. These receptors were obtained from a man aged 40-49 years with glioma.

V is TRBV7-8 and J is TRBJ1-1; possibly TRBD1 for D (6 bases). Germline CDR1 SGHVS, CDR2 FQNEAQ. Trimming removed 3 bases from V and 1 base from J, with 15 bases in between. The CDR3 is 16 amino acids. Written as DNA, the CDR3 is TGTGCCAGCAGCTTTGGTCCAGGGGTCCAGAACACTGAAGCTTTCTTT. This codes for CASSFGPGVQNTEAFF.

The chain has TRBV18 and TRBJ1-3, with 10 bases matching TRBD1. V lost 2 bases, J lost 6 bases, and 4 bases stayed unmatched. This CDR3 spans 15 amino acids. In germline, CDR1 is KGHSH, CDR2 LQKENI. CDR3: CASSPNRQGANTIYF. CDR3 coding DNA: TGTGCCAGCTCACCAAACCGACAGGGGGCAAACACCATATATTTT. Full variable domain (outside the CDR3, taken from reference TRBV18 and TRBJ1-3): NAGVMQNPRHLVRRRGQEARLRCSPMKGHSHVYWYRQLPEEGLKFMVYLQKENIIDESGMPKERFSAEFPKEGPSILRIQQVVRGDSAAYFCASSPNRQGANTIYFGEGSWLTVV.

J is TRBJ1-2 and V is TRBV7-2; 9 bases line up with TRBD1. Germline values: CDR1 SGHTA, CDR2 FQGNSA. J was trimmed by 6 bases and V by 5 bases; bases with no gene match: 10. This CDR3 region has 15 residues. CDR3 bases: TGTGCCAGCAGCCCCGGGACAGGGAGTCTGGATGGCTACACCTTC. It codes for CASSPGTGSLDGYTF.

The chain has TRBV7-6 and TRBJ2-5, with 9 bases lining up with TRBD2. The last part of the DNA fits TRBJ2-7 better; the J call may be wrong. The CDR3 is made up of 17 amino acids. In germline, CDR1 is SGHVS, CDR2 FNYEAQ. The chain's CDR3 is CASSSLGGGRANYEQYF. The CDR3 DNA reads as TGTGCCAGCAGCTCCCTCGGGGGCGGGAGGGCCAACTACGAGCAGTACTTC.

The rearrangement links TRBV4-1 to TRBJ1-3; no reliable D call. The CDR3 extends over 16 amino acids. Trimming stripped 5 bases from V and 0 bases from J, with 14 bases between. The V gene's germline CDR1 is MGHRA and CDR2 YSYEKL. DNA for the CDR3: TGCGCCAGCAGCGCACTTTTTCGGAGCTCTGGAAACACCATATATTTT. Protein: CASSALFRSSGNTIYF.

This chain joins TRBV27 and TRBJ1-5; a weak D match, TRBD1 (6 bases). The V end was cut by 2 bases, the J end by 4 bases, with 15 bases between. Germline lookup yields CDR1 MNHEY and CDR2 SMNVEV (reference sequence). The CDR3 loop spans 16 amino acids. CDR3 DNA: TGTGCCAGCAGTTTACGGTCGGACAGTGTTAATCAGCCCCAGCATTTT. Encoded protein: CASSLRSDSVNQPQHF.

V is TRBV28 and J is TRBJ2-2; 8 bases fit TRBD1. This CDR3 region has 16 residues. The V gene end was trimmed by 7 bases and the J gene end by 1 base; junction bases not matched to a gene: 8. In germline, CDR1 is MDHEN, CDR2 SYDVKM. In DNA, the CDR3 is TGTGCCAGCACATCTTGGACAGGGATGAACACCGGGGAGCTGTTTTTT. Its translation is CASTSWTGMNTGELFF.

This rearrangement joins TRBV4-3 to TRBJ2-1; 7 positions match TRBD2. This CDR3 has 16 amino acids. Germline CDR1 is LGHNA and CDR2 is YSLEER. V shed 0 bases and J 4 bases; nucleotides not matched to a gene: 6. CDR3 sequence: CASSQEPSGDYNEQFF. DNA for the CDR3: TGCGCCAGCAGCCAAGAGCCCAGCGGGGATTACAATGAGCAGTTCTTC.

This rearrangement joins TRBV2 to TRBJ1-5; TRBD1 agrees at 9 bases. In germline, CDR1 is SNHLY, CDR2 FYNNEI. V lost 8 bases to trimming and J lost 3 bases; unmatched junction nucleotides: 2. The CDR3 consists of 13 residues. The CDR3 region is CASGTGFNQPQHF. CDR3 in DNA: TGTGCCAGCGGGACAGGGTTCAATCAGCCCCAGCATTTT.

This clone was counted a single time. The V and J genes are TRBV19 and TRBJ2-1; 11 nucleotides agree with TRBD2. The V gene's germline CDR1 is LNHDA and CDR2 SQIVND (reference sequence). The CDR3 totals 17 residues. Losses at the gene ends were 3 bases for V and 3 bases for J; bases not matched to a gene: 7. The DNA for the CDR3 is TGTGCCAGTAGTATGGGGGGGCTAGCGGGAGGCTACAATGAGCAGTTCTTC. This codes for CASSMGGLAGGYNEQFF.

This clone was seen a handful of times. The gene calls are TRBV10-2 and TRBJ2-7, with TRBD1 matching 7 bases. The CDR3 spans 13 residues. In germline, CDR1 is WSHSY, CDR2 SAAADI. This chain's CDR3 is CASREYRGTEQYV. The CDR3 coding sequence is TGCGCCAGCAGAGAGTACAGGGGAACCGAGCAGTACGTC.

The chain uses TRBV7-2 and TRBJ2-2; D call uncertain. The CDR3 length is 14 residues. V was pared by 4 bases and J by 4 bases, with 10 bases between. CDR1 and CDR2 (germline): SGHTA, FQGNSA. The DNA for the CDR3 is TGTGCCAGCAGCTCCCTGCCGACCACCGGGGAGCTGTTTTTT. This encodes CASSSLPTTGELFF.

The rearrangement joins TRBV11-3 to TRBJ2-2; D is unclear. The V gene lost 6 bases and the J gene lost 4 bases, with 9 bases spanning the gap. CDR1 and CDR2 from the germline V gene are SGHNT and YENEEA. CDR3 length: 13 amino acids. The CDR3 loop reads CASRPPITGELFF. CDR3 sequence (DNA): TGTGCCAGCAGACCCCCTATCACCGGGGAGCTGTTTTTT.

This chain links TRBV30 with TRBJ1-1; D perhaps matches TRBD1 (5 bases). This CDR3 region has 14 residues. Trimming took 4 bases from V and 3 from J, leaving 15 bases between them. Germline-derived CDR1 and CDR2 are GTSNPN and SVGIG (reference sequence). As DNA, the CDR3 is TGTGCCTGGACAGGGCTTCGTGTGGACACTGAAGCTTTCTTT. This codes for CAWTGLRVDTEAFF.